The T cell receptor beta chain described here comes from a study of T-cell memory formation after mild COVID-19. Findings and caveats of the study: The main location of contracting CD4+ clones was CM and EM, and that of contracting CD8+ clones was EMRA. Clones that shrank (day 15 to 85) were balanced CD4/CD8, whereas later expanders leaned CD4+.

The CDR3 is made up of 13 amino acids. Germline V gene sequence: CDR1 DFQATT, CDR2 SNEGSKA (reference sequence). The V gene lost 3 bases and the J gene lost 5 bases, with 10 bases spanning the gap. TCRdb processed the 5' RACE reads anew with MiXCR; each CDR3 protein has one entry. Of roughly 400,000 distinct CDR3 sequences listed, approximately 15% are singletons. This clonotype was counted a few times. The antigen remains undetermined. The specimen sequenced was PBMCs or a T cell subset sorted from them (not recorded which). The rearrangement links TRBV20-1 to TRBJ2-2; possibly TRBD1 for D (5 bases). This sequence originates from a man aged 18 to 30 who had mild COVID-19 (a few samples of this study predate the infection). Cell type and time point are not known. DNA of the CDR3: TGCAGTGCTAGTAAGGGGTCGACCGGGGAGCTGTTTTTT. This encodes CSASKGSTGELFF.